Included here is one TCR beta chain sequence, with context. Time point specified: patch test 1, 2 weeks after DPC sensitization. Specified treatment: therapeutic diphenylcyclopropenone sensitization with weekly scalp DPC. The sample comes from a study of human T cells and chemical hapten exposure. The overall study: A patient group, mainly female, showed alopecia areata, totalis or universalis.

TCRdb recomputed calls from the RACE reads with MiXCR, one row per CDR3 protein. The sample has about 360,000 distinct CDR3 sequences; roughly 6.9% are singletons. The CDR3 length is 17 residues. V lost 2 bases and J lost 5; bases outside the gene matches: 9. The germline gives CDR1 MNHEY, CDR2 SVGAGI. The sequence derives from a woman under 30 with alopecia areata. Some clones in this sample may be carry-over from other donors' samples. The chain carries TRBV6-5 and TRBJ2-2, with TRBD1 identical over 9 bases. This sample comprised whole blood, obtained in connection with sensitization to the hapten diphenylcyclopropenone (DPC). The CDR3 sequence: CASSYAGTGYGTGELFF. In DNA, the CDR3 is TGTGCCAGCAGTTACGCCGGGACAGGGTACGGGACCGGGGAGCTGTTTTTT.